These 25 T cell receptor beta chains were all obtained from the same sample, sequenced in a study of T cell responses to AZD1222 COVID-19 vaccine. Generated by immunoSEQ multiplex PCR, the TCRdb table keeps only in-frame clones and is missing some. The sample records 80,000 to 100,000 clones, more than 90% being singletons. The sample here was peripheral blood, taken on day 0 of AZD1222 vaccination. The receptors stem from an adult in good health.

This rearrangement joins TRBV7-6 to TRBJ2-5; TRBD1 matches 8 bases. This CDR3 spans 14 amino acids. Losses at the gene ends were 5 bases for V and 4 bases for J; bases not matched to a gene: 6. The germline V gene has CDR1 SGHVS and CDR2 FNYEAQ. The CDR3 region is CASSLLQGGETQYF. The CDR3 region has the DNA TGTGCCAGCAGCCTCTTACAGGGGGGAGAGACCCAGTACTTC.

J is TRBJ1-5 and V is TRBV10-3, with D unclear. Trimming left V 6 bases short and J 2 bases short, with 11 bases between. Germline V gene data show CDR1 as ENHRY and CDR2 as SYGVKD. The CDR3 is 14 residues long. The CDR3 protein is CAISQVLGNQPQHF. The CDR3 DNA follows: TGTGCCATCAGCCAGGTCCTGGGCAATCAGCCCCAGCATTTT.

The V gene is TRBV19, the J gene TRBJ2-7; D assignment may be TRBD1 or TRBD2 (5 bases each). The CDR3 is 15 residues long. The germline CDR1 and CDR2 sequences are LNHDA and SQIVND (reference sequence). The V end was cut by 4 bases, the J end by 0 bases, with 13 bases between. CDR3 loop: CASSTGPQGSYEQYF. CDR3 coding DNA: TGTGCCAGTAGTACGGGACCCCAGGGCTCCTACGAGCAGTACTTC.

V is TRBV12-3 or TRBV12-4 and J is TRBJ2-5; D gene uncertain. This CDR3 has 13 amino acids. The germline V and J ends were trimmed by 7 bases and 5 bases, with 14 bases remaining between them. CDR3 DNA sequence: TGTGCCAGCACCAACAGACGTAGGGAGACCCAGTACTTC. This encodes CASTNRRRETQYF.

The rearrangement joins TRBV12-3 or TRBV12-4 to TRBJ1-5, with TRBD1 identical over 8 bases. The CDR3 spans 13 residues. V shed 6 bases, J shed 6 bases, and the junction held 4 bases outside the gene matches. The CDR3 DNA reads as TGTGCCAGCAGGGACAGGGAAGGTCAGCCCCAGCATTTT. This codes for CASRDREGQPQHF.

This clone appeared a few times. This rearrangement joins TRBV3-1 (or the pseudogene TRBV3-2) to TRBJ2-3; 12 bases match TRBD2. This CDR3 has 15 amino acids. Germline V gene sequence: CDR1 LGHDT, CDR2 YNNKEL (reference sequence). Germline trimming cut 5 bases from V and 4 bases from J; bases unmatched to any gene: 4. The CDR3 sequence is CASSLTSGGPDTQYF. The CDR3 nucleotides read TGTGCCAGCAGCTTGACTAGCGGGGGCCCAGATACGCAGTATTTT.

In DNA, the CDR3 is TGCGCCAGCAGACCAGGACAGGGGGCTTCCTCTGGAAACACCATATATTTT. Encoded protein: CASRPGQGASSGNTIYF. The chain joins TRBV5-1 to TRBJ1-3; 11 bases match TRBD1. The CDR3 is made up of 17 amino acids. With 5 bases clipped from V and 0 bases from J, the junction kept 7 bases outside the gene matches. Germline CDR1 reads SGHRS; CDR2 reads YFSETQ.

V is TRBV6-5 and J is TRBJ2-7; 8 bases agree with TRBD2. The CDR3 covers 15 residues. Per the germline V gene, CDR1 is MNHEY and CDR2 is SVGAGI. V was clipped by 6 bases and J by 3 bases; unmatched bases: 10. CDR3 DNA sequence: TGTGCCAGCAGCCTCGAGTTGAGCGGGAGCTACGAGCAGTACTTC. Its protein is CASSLELSGSYEQYF.

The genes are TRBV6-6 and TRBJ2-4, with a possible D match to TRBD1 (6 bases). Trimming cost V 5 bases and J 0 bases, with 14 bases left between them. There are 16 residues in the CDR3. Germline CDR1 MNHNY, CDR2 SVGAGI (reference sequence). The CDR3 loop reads CASSHPGQQAKNIQYF. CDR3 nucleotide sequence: TGTGCCAGCAGTCATCCGGGACAACAAGCCAAAAACATTCAGTACTTC.

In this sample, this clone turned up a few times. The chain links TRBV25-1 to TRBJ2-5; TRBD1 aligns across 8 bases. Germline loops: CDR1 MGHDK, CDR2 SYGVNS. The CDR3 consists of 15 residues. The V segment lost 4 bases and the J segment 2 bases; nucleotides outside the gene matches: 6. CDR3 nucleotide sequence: TGTGCCAGCAGTGTACAGGGGGTTGGGCAAGAGACCCAGTACTTC. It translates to CASSVQGVGQETQYF.

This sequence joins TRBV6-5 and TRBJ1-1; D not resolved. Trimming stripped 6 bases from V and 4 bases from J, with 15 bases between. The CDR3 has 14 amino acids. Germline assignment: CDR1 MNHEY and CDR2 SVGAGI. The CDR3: CASSLSRGSTEAFF. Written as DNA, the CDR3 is TGTGCCAGCAGCCTCTCCCGGGGAAGCACTGAAGCTTTCTTT.

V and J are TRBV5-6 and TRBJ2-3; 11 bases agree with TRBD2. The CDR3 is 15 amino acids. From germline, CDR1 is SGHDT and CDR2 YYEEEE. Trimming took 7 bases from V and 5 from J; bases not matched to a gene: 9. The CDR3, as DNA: TGTGCCAGCTTCGAACTAGCGGGAGAGGTAGATACGCAGTATTTT. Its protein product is CASFELAGEVDTQYF.

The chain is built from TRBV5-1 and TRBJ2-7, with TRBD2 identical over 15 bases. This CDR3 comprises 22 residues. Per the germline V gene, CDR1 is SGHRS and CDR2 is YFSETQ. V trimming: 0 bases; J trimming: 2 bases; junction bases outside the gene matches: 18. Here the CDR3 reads CASSLAPLAGLAGGLKPYEQYF. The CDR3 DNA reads TGCGCCAGCAGCTTGGCCCCTCTGGCTGGACTAGCGGGAGGGCTTAAACCCTACGAGCAGTACTTC.

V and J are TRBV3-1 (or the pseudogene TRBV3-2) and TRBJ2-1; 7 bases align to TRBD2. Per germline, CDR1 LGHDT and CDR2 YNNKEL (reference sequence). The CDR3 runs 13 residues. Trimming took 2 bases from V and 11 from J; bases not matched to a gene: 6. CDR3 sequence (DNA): TGTGCCAGCAGCCAAAACTCCGGGACTAAGCAGTTCTTC. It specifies CASSQNSGTKQFF.

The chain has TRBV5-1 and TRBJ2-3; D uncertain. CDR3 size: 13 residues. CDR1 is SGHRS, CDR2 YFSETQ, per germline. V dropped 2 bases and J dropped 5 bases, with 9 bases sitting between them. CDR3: CASSLIDGDTQYF. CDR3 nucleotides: TGCGCCAGCAGCTTAATCGATGGAGATACGCAGTATTTT. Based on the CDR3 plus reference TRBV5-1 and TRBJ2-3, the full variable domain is KAGVTQTPRYLIKTRGQQVTLSCSPISGHRSVSWYQQTPGQGLQFLFEYFSETQRNKGNFPGRFSGRQFSNSRSEMNVSTLELGDSALYLCASSLIDGDTQYFGPGTRLTVL.

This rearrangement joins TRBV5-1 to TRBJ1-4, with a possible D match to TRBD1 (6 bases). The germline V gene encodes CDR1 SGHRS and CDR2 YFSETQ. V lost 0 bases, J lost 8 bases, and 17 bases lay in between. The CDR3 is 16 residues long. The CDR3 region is CASSLATGSGLEKLFF. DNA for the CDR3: TGCGCCAGCAGCTTGGCTACAGGGTCCGGCCTCGAAAAACTGTTTTTT.

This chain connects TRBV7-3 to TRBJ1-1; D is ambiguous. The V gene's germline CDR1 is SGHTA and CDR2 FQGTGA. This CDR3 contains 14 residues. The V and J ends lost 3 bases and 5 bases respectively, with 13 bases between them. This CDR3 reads CASSLGSGGTEAFF. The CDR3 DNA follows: TGTGCCAGCAGCTTGGGCAGCGGCGGGACTGAAGCTTTCTTT.

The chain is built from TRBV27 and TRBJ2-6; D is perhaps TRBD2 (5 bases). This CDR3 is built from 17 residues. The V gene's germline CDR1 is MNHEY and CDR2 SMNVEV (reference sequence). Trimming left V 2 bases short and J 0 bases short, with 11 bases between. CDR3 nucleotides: TGTGCCAGCAGTTTAGTTGGCGGACTCTCTGGGGCCAACGTCCTGACTTTC. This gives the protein CASSLVGGLSGANVLTF.

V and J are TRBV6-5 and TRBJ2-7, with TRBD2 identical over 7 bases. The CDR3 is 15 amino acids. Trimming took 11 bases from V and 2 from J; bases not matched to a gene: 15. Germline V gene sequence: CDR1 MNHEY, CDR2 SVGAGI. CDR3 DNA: TGTGCCTCCGTTGGGCACGGGACTAACCCCTACGAGCAGTACTTC. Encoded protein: CASVGHGTNPYEQYF.

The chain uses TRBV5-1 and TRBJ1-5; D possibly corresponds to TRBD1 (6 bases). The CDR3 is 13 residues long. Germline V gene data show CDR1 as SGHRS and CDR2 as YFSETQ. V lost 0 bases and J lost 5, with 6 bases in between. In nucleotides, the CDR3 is TGCGCCAGCAGCTTGGCAGGGGATCAGCCCCAGCATTTT. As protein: CASSLAGDQPQHF.

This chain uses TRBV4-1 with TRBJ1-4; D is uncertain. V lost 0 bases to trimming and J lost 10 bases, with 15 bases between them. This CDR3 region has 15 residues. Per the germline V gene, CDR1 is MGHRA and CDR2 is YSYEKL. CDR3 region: CASSQEGFREGKLFF. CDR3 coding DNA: TGCGCCAGCAGCCAAGAAGGATTCCGGGAAGGAAAACTGTTTTTT.

The CDR3, as DNA: TGTGCCACCAGTGATTTAGGCGGGACAAGTTACAATGAGCAGTTCTTC. Amino acids: CATSDLGGTSYNEQFF. V and J are TRBV24-1 and TRBJ2-1; either TRBD1 or TRBD2 may fit D (6 bases each). With 1 base removed from V and 4 bases from J, the gap between germline ends came to 13 bases. The CDR3 runs to 16 residues. The germline V gene has CDR1 KGHDR and CDR2 SFDVKD.

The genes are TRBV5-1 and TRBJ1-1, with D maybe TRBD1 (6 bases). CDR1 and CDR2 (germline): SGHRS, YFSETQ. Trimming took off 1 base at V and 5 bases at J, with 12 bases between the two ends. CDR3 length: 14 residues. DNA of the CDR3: TGCGCCAGCAGCTTGTCCTGGGGGCGGACTGAAGCTTTCTTT. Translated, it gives CASSLSWGRTEAFF. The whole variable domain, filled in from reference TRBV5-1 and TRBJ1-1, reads KAGVTQTPRYLIKTRGQQVTLSCSPISGHRSVSWYQQTPGQGLQFLFEYFSETQRNKGNFPGRFSGRQFSNSRSEMNVSTLELGDSALYLCASSLSWGRTEAFFGQGTRLTVV.

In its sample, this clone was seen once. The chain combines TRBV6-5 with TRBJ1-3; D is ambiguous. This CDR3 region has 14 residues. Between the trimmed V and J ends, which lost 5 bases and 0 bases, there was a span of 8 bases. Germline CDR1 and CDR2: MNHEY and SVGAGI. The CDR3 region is CASSSLHSGNTIYF. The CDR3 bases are TGTGCCAGCAGTAGCCTTCACTCTGGAAACACCATATATTTT.

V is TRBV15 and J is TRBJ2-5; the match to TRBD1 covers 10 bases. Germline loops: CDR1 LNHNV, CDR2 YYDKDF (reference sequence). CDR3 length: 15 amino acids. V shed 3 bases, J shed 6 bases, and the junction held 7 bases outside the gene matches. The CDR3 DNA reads TGTGCCACCAGCAGGGACAGGGGGAATGTGAAGACCCAGTACTTC. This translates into CATSRDRGNVKTQYF.